This T cell receptor beta chain was recorded in a study of shared clonotypes between healthy human individuals. Study information: Three CD4 naive, three CD4 memory, two CD8 naive and one CD8 memory plate were used per donor. General observations from the study: Genetic and exposure-history diversity was limited by the small donor number.

Of note for this clone: Its antigen is unknown.

CD45RO-negative, CCR7-positively selected cells formed the naive CD8 fraction, excluding terminally differentiated effector memory CD45RA+ cells. The donor population consisted of healthy HIV-negative adults with no recent acute infections or vaccinations. Generated by immunoSEQ multiplex PCR, the TCRdb table keeps only in-frame clones and is missing some. The sample shows some 630,000 clones, approximately 96% of them seen only once. CDR1 is SNHLY, CDR2 FYNNEI, per germline. The V and J ends lost 2 bases and 4 bases respectively, with 11 bases between them. This CDR3 is built from 14 residues. This clonotype was obtained from a woman under 40 in good health. The chain has TRBV2 and TRBJ1-2; D gene ambiguous. Sequencing input: naive CD8+ T cells sorted from blood. CDR3 sequence reads: CASSEIGQLYGYTF. Written as DNA, the CDR3 is TGTGCCAGCAGTGAAATTGGGCAGCTCTATGGCTACACCTTC.